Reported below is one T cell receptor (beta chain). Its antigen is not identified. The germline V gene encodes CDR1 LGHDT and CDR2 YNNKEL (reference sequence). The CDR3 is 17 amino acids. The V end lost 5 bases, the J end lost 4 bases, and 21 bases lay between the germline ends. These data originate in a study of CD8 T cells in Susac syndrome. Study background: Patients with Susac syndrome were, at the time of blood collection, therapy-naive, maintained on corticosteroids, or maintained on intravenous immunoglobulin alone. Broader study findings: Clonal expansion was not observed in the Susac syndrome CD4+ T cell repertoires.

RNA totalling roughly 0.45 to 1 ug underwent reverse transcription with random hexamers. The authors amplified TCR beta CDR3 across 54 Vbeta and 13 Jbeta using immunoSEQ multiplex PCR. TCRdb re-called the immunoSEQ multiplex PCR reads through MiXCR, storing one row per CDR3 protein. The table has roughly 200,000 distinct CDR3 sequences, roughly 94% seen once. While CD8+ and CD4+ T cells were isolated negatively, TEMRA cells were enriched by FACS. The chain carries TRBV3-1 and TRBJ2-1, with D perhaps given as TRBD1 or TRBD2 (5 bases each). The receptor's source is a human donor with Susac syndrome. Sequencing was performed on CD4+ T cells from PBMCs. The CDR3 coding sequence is TGTGCCAGCAGCGGAAGAGAGCGAGCGGACACATACAATGAGCAGTTCTTC. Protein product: CASSGRERADTYNEQFF.